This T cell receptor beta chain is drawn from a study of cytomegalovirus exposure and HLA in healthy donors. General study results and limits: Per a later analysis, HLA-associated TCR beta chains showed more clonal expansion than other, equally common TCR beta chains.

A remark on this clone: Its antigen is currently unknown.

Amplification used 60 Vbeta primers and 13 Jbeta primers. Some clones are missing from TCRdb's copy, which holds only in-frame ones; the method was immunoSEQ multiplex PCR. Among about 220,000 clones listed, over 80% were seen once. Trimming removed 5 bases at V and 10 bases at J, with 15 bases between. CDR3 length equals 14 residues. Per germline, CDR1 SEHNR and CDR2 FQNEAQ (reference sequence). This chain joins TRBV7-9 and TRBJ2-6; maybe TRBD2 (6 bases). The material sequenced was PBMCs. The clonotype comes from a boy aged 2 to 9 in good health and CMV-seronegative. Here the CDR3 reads CASSTALGGNVLTF. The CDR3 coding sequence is TGTGCCAGCAGCACCGCCCTGGGGGGTAACGTCCTGACTTTC.